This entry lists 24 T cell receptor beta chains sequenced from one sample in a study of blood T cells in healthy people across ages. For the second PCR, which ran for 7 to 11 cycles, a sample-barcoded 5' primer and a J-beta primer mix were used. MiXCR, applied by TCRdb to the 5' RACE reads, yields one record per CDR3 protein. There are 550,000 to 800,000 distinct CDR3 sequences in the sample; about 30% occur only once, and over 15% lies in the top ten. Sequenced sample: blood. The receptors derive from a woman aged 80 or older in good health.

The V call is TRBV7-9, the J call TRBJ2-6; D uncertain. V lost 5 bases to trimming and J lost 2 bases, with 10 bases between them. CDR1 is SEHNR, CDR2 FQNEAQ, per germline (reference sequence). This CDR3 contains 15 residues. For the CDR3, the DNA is TGTGCCAGCAGCCCCCCTGAGGCTGGGGCCAACGTCCTGACTTTC. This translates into CASSPPEAGANVLTF.

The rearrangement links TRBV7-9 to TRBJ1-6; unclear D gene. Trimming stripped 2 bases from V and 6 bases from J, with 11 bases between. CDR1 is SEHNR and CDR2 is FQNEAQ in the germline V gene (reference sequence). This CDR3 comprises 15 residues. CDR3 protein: CASSLYGEGNSPLHF. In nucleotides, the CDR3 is TGTGCCAGCAGCTTATATGGGGAAGGTAATTCACCCCTCCACTTT.

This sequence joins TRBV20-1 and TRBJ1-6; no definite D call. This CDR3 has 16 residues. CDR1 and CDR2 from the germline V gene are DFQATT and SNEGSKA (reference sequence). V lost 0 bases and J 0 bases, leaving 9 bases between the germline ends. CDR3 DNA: TGCAGTGCTAGAGATTTGGGGAGCTCCTATAATTCACCCCTCCACTTT. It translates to CSARDLGSSYNSPLHF.

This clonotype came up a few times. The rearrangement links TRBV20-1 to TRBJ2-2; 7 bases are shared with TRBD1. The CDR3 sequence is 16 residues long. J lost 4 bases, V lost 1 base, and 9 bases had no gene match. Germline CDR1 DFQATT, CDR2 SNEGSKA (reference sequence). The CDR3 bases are TGCAGTGCTAGAGGTTTAAGGGGGCGCGGCACCGGGGAGCTGTTTTTT. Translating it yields CSARGLRGRGTGELFF.

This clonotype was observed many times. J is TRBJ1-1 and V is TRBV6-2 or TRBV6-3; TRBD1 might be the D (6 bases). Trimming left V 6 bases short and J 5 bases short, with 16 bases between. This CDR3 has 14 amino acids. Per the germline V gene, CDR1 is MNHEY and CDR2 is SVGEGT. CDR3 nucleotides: TGTGCCAGCAGCTCCCCCGGGGGCGCGACTGAAGCTTTCTTT. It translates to CASSSPGGATEAFF.

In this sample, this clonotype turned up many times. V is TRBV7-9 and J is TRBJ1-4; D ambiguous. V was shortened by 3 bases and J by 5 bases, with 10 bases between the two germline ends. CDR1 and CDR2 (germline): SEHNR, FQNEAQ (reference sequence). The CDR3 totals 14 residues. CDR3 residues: CASSFRASNEKLFF. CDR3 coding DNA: TGTGCCAGCAGCTTCCGGGCCTCGAATGAAAAACTGTTTTTT.

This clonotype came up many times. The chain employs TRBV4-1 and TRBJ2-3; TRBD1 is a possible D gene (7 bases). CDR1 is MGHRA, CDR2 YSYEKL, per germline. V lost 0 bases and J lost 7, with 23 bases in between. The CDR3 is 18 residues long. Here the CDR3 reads CASSQEIPGGLKVYTQYF. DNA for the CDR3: TGCGCCAGCAGCCAAGAAATCCCAGGGGGACTCAAGGTATATACGCAGTATTTT.

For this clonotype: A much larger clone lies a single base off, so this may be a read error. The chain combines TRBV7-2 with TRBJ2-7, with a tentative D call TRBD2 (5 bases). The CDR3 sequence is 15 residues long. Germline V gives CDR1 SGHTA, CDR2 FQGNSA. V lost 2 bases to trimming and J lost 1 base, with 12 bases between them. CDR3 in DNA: TGTGCCAGCAGCTTAAGGTCGGGGATTTCCTACGAGCAGTACTTC. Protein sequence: CASSLRSGISYEQYF.

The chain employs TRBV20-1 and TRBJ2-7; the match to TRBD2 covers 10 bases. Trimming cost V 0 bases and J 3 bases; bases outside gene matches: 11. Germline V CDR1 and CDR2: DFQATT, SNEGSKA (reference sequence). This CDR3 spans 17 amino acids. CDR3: CSARDLAVAGGHYEQYF. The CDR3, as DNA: TGCAGTGCTAGAGACCTGGCGGTAGCGGGGGGCCACTACGAGCAGTACTTC.

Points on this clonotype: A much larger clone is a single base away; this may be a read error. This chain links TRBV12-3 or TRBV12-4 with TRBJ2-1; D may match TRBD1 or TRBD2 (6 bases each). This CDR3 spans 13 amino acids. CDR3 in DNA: TGTGCCTCCCGGGGGCCCTCCTACAGTGAGCAGTTCTTC. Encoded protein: CASRGPSYSEQFF.

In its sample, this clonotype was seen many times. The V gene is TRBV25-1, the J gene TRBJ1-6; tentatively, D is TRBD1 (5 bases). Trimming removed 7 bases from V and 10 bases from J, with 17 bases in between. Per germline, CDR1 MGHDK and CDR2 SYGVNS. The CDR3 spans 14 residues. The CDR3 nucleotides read TGTGCCAGCACTAGTGGGGGGGAAGGCTCACCCCTCCACTTT. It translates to CASTSGGEGSPLHF. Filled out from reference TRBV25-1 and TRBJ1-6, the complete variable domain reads EADIYQTPRYLVIGTGKKITLECSQTMGHDKMYWYQQDPGMELHLIHYSYGVNSTEKGDLSSESTVSRIRTEHFPLTLESARPSHTSQYLCASTSGGEGSPLHFGNGTRLTVT.

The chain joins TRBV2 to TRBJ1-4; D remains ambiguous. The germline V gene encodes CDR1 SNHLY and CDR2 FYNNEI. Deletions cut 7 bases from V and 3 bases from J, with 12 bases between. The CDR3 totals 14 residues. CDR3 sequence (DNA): TGTGCCAGCACCCCGTTAGTAGCTAATGAAAAACTGTTTTTT. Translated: CASTPLVANEKLFF.

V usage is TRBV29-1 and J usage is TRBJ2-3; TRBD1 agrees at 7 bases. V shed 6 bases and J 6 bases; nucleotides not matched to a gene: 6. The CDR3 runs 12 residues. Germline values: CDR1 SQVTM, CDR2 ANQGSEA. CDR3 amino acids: CSVDDRVDTQYF. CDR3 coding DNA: TGCAGCGTGGATGACAGGGTTGATACGCAGTATTTT.

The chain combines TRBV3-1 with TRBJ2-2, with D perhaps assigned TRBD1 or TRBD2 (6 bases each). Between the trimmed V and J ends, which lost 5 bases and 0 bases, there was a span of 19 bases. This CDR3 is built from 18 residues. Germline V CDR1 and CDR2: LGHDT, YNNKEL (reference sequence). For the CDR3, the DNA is TGTGCCAGCAGCAATAATGTCGGGGGCCACGCGAACACCGGGGAGCTGTTTTTT. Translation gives CASSNNVGGHANTGELFF.

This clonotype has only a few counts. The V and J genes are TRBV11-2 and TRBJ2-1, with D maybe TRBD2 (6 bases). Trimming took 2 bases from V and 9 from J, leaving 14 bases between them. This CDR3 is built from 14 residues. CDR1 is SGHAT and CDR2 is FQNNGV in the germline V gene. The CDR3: CASSLILASVEQFF. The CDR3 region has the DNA TGTGCCAGCAGCTTAATACTAGCTAGTGTTGAGCAGTTCTTC.

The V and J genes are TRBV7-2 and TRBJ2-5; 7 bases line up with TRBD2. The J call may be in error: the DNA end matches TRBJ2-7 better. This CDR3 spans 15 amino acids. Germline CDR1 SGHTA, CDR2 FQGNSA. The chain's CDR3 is CASSVSTSVTYEQYF. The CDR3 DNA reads TGTGCCAGCAGCGTTAGTACTAGCGTTACCTACGAGCAGTACTTC.

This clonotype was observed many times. DNA for the CDR3: TGTGCCAGCAGTTTGGGGGTCGGGAGCGCCAAAAACATTCAGTACTTC. Translation: CASSLGVGSAKNIQYF. This rearrangement joins TRBV12-3 or TRBV12-4 to TRBJ2-4; D is perhaps TRBD2 (6 bases). Deletions cut 3 bases from V and 1 base from J, with 13 bases between. The CDR3 is 16 amino acids.

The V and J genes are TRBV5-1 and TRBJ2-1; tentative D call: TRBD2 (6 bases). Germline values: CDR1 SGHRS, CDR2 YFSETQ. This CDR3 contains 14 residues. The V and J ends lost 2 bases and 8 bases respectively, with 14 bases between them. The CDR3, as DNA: TGCGCCAGCAGCTTTCTCGGGAGAACGGATGAGCAGTTCTTC. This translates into CASSFLGRTDEQFF.

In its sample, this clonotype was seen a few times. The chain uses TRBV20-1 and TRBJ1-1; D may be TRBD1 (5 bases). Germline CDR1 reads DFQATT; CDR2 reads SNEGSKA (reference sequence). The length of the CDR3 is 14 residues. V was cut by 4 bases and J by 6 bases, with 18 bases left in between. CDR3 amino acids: CSAIRGGGVPEAFF. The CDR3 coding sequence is TGCAGTGCTATCCGCGGAGGAGGGGTCCCTGAAGCTTTCTTT.

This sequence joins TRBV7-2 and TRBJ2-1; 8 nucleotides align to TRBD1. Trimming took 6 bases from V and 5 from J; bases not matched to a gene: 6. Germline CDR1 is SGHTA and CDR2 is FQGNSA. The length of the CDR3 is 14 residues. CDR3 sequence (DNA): TGTGCCAGCAGTTCCCGGGACAGGAACAATGAGCAGTTCTTC. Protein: CASSSRDRNNEQFF.

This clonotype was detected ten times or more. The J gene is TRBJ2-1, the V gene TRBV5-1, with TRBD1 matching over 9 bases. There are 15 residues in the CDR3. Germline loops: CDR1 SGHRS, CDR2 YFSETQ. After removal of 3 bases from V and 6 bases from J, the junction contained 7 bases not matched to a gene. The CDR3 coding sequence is TGCGCCAGCAGCTCGTCCCGGGACAGGGTCAATGAGCAGTTCTTC. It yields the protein CASSSSRDRVNEQFF.

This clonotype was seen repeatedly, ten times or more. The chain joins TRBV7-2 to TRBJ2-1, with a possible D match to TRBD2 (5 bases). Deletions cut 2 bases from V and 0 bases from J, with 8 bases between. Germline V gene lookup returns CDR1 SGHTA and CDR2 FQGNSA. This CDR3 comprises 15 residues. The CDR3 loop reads CASSLSTSSYNEQFF. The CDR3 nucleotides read TGTGCCAGCAGCTTATCAACTAGCTCCTACAATGAGCAGTTCTTC. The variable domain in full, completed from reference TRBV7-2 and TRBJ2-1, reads GAGVSQSPSNKVTEKGKDVELRCDPISGHTALYWYRQSLGQGLEFLIYFQGNSAPDKSGLPSDRFSAERTGGSVSTLTIQRTQQEDSAVYLCASSLSTSSYNEQFFGPGTRLTVL.

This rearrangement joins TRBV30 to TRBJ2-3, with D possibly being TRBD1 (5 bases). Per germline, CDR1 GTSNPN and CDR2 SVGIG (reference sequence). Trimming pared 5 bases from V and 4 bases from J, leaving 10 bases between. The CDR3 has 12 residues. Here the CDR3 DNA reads TGTGCCTGGTCCGCAGGGCCAGATACGCAGTATTTT. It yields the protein CAWSAGPDTQYF.

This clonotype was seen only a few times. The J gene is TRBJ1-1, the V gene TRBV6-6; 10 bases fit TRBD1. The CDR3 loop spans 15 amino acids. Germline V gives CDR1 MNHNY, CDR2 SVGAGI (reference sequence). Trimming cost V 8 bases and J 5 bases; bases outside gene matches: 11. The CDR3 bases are TGTGCCAGCGTCCAAGGCGGACAGGGGGAGACTGAAGCTTTCTTT. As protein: CASVQGGQGETEAFF.